These 21 T cell receptor beta chains were all obtained from the same sample, sequenced in a study of CD8+CD57+ T cells in acquired aplastic anemia. By flow cytometry, patients selected for sequencing had shown an expansion of CD8+CD57+ cells. Profiles of TCR beta VDJ and CDR3 were generated from a genomic DNA template. TCRdb redid the calling of the reads with MiXCR, one entry per CDR3 protein. The sample holds under 250,000 distinct CDR3 sequences; around half are singletons and the top ten take 7.8%. Sequencing used sorted CD4+, CD8+, or CD8+CD57+ T cells (not recorded which) from PBMCs. These receptors all stem from a human donor with aplastic anemia.

This clonotype showed up many times. V gene TRBV29-1 combines with J gene TRBJ1-1, with D possibly TRBD1 on 5 matching bases. Germline values: CDR1 SQVTM, CDR2 ANQGSEA. The length of the CDR3 is 11 residues. The V gene lost 6 bases and the J gene lost 6 bases, with 11 bases spanning the gap. CDR3 in DNA: TGCAGCGTAGTGCGGGACTCTGAAGCTTTCTTT. Its protein product is CSVVRDSEAFF.

The chain recombines TRBV6-4 with TRBJ2-3; perhaps TRBD2 as D (7 bases). The germline V gene has CDR1 MRHNA and CDR2 SNTAGT. This CDR3 contains 15 residues. Trimming took off 3 bases at V and 2 bases at J, with 12 bases between the two ends. DNA of the CDR3: TGTGCCAGCAGTGAGCGGGGGCGGAACACAGATACGCAGTATTTT. It translates to CASSERGRNTDTQYF.

This clonotype was recorded at least ten times. The chain uses TRBV7-9 and TRBJ1-1; D perhaps matches TRBD1 (6 bases). Germline assignment: CDR1 SEHNR and CDR2 FQNEAQ (reference sequence). Between the trimmed V and J ends, which lost 3 bases and 0 bases, there was a span of 11 bases. The CDR3 runs to 15 residues. The CDR3 DNA is TGTGCCAGCAGCTTGCTACAGGGATTGAACACTGAAGCTTTCTTT. Translation: CASSLLQGLNTEAFF.

This clonotype was recorded many times. This rearrangement joins TRBV19 to TRBJ2-1; no definite D call. Trimming shortened V by 5 bases and J by 0 bases, and 8 bases separated the two germline ends. From germline, CDR1 is LNHDA and CDR2 SQIVND (reference sequence). The CDR3 contains 14 residues. CDR3 sequence reads: CASSFLNSYNEQFF. The CDR3 DNA sequence: TGTGCCAGTAGTTTCCTTAACTCCTACAATGAGCAGTTCTTC.

Remarks on this clonotype: A much larger clone lies a single base off, so this may be a read error. This chain links TRBV7-4 with TRBJ2-5, with 7 bases lining up with TRBD2. The germline gives CDR1 SGHVT, CDR2 SQSDAQ. This CDR3 contains 18 residues. Trimming took 5 bases from V and 2 from J; bases not matched to a gene: 17. The chain's CDR3 is CASSTPVGELAQQETQYF. Written as DNA, the CDR3 is TGTGCCAGCAGCACCCCGGTGGGGGAACTAGCGCAGCAAGAGACCCAGTACTTC.

Many counts were recorded for this clonotype. The chain carries TRBV7-9 and TRBJ2-5; 7 bases are a match to TRBD2. The CDR3 spans 14 residues. Germline lookup yields CDR1 SEHNR and CDR2 FQNEAQ (reference sequence). V lost 3 bases, J lost 1 base, and 2 bases stayed unmatched. The CDR3 nucleotides are TGTGCCAGCAGCTTTGGGACTATCCAAGAGACCCAGTACTTC. Protein: CASSFGTIQETQYF.

The V call is TRBV7-8, the J call TRBJ1-2, with 7 bases aligning to TRBD1. The CDR3 has 13 residues. Germline-derived CDR1 and CDR2 are SGHVS and FQNEAQ. The junction had 4 bases not matched to a gene; V was cut back by 3 bases and J by 6 bases. The chain's CDR3 is CASSFDRANGYTF. The DNA for the CDR3 is TGTGCCAGCAGCTTTGACAGGGCAAATGGCTACACCTTC.

This clonotype occurred many times. This rearrangement joins TRBV4-1 to TRBJ2-7; the match to TRBD2 covers 10 bases. The CDR3 runs 19 residues. CDR1 and CDR2 from the germline V gene are MGHRA and YSYEKL. J was trimmed by 0 bases and V by 1 base; bases with no gene match: 12. The CDR3 DNA follows: TGCGCCAGCAGCCAAGTCGCGACTAGCGGGCCGACCCGCTCCTACGAGCAGTACTTC. Translating it yields CASSQVATSGPTRSYEQYF.

The genes are TRBV7-8 and TRBJ2-3; 13 bases align to TRBD2. The V gene end was trimmed by 3 bases and the J gene end by 11 bases; junction bases not matched to a gene: 14. Germline-derived CDR1 and CDR2 are SGHVS and FQNEAQ. The CDR3 sequence is 17 residues long. The CDR3 loop is CASSFTSGGASGTEQYF. The CDR3 nucleotides read TGTGCCAGCAGCTTCACTAGCGGGGGGGCAAGTGGGACTGAGCAGTATTTT.

V usage is TRBV5-8 and J usage is TRBJ2-5; either TRBD1 or TRBD2 may supply D (5 bases each). There are 15 residues in the CDR3. Trimming removed 1 base at V and 4 bases at J, with 14 bases between. Germline loops: CDR1 SGHTS, CDR2 YDEGEE. CDR3: CASSLLKGRGETQYF. The CDR3 DNA reads as TGTGCCAGCAGCTTGCTGAAGGGGAGAGGAGAGACCCAGTACTTC.

This clonotype was found a few times. The V call is TRBV20-1, the J call TRBJ2-7, with no clear D. The length of the CDR3 is 12 residues. Per the germline V gene, CDR1 is DFQATT and CDR2 is SNEGSKA (reference sequence). Between the trimmed V and J ends, which lost 3 bases and 2 bases, there was a span of 8 bases. CDR3 sequence (DNA): TGCAGTGCTAGTGTCGGAACCTACGAGCAGTACTTC. This gives the protein CSASVGTYEQYF.

This clonotype was seen many times. The chain recombines TRBV6-1 with TRBJ1-6; D is possibly TRBD1 (6 bases). V was cut by 3 bases and J by 3 bases, with 15 bases left in between. The germline V gene encodes CDR1 MNHNS and CDR2 SASEGT. The CDR3 is 17 amino acids. Here the CDR3 reads CASSDSGRGGYNSPLHF. The CDR3 DNA follows: TGTGCCAGCAGTGACTCAGGGAGGGGGGGCTATAATTCACCCCTCCACTTT.

Many counts were recorded for this clonotype. The chain recombines TRBV7-6 with TRBJ2-1; 11 nucleotides agree with TRBD1. CDR1 SGHVS and CDR2 FNYEAQ come from the germline V gene. This CDR3 contains 14 residues. The junction had 6 bases not matched to a gene; V was cut back by 5 bases and J by 9 bases. CDR3 in amino acids: CASSLGQGASEQFF. In DNA form, the CDR3 reads TGTGCCAGCAGCCTCGGACAGGGGGCTTCTGAGCAGTTCTTC.

The CDR3 sequence is CASSVGGGGYTF. For the CDR3, the DNA is TGTGCCAGCAGCGTAGGGGGGGGAGGCTACACCTTC. V usage is TRBV9 and J usage is TRBJ1-2, with a tentative D call TRBD1 (5 bases). CDR1 and CDR2 (germline): SGDLS, YYNGEE. V was pared by 0 bases and J by 8 bases, with 8 bases between. The CDR3 runs 12 residues.

The chain uses TRBV24-1 and TRBJ2-7, with D uncertain. There are 11 residues in the CDR3. Germline lookup yields CDR1 KGHDR and CDR2 SFDVKD. V was shortened by 7 bases and J by 3 bases, with 6 bases between the two germline ends. The CDR3 protein is CATRSGYEQYF. For the CDR3, the DNA is TGTGCCACCAGGTCGGGCTACGAGCAGTACTTC.

For this clonotype: Given a much more abundant clone one base away, this may be a read error. The genes are TRBV14 and TRBJ1-2; the D gene is possibly TRBD1 (5 bases). Germline V CDR1 and CDR2: SGHDN, FVKESK. V lost 0 bases and J 5 bases, leaving 22 bases between the germline ends. The CDR3 is made up of 18 amino acids. CDR3 in DNA: TGTGCCAGCAGCCAAGAAAAACTCGTCCCTCGGGGGTGGTATGGCTACACCTTC. Translating gives CASSQEKLVPRGWYGYTF.

This clonotype was recorded at least ten times. The chain carries TRBV9 and TRBJ2-3; D gene unclear. V shed 6 bases and J shed 0 bases, with 8 bases lying between them. This CDR3 has 13 residues. CDR1 SGDLS and CDR2 YYNGEE come from the germline V gene. The CDR3 region has the DNA TGTGCCAGCACCGCAGGCAGCACAGATACGCAGTATTTT. It encodes CASTAGSTDTQYF.

For the CDR3, the DNA is TGTGCCTGGAGACGGGGGGCAGCAGATACGCAGTATTTT. It translates to CAWRRGAADTQYF. The rearrangement links TRBV30 to TRBJ2-3; D perhaps matches TRBD2 (7 bases). Germline values: CDR1 GTSNPN, CDR2 SVGIG (reference sequence). The CDR3 runs 13 residues. V dropped 3 bases and J dropped 4 bases, with 11 bases sitting between them.

The chain carries TRBV6-5 and TRBJ2-1, with 13 bases matching TRBD2. V shed 6 bases and J 6 bases; nucleotides not matched to a gene: 11. Germline loops: CDR1 MNHEY, CDR2 SVGAGI. The CDR3 covers 17 residues. Written as DNA, the CDR3 is TGTGCCAGCAGCCTCACTCGGACTAGCGGGAGTCTCAATGAGCAGTTCTTC. Encoded protein: CASSLTRTSGSLNEQFF.

This clonotype has a count of ten or more. This chain links TRBV19 with TRBJ2-7; D is undetermined. CDR1 LNHDA and CDR2 SQIVND come from the germline V gene (reference sequence). The CDR3 is 11 residues long. V was pared by 3 bases and J by 4 bases, with 4 bases between. The CDR3 region is CASSIGYEQYF. The CDR3 coding sequence is TGTGCCAGTAGTATCGGATACGAGCAGTACTTC. Supplemented by reference TRBV19 and TRBJ2-7, the full variable domain reads DGGITQSPKYLFRKEGQNVTLSCEQNLNHDAMYWYRQDPGQGLRLIYYSQIVNDFQKGDIAEGYSVSREKKESFPLTVTSAQKNPTAFYLCASSIGYEQYFGPGTRLTVT.

This clonotype was found once. V gene TRBV15 combines with J gene TRBJ1-5, with D perhaps matching TRBD1 (6 bases). V lost 4 bases and J lost 3, with 10 bases in between. Per the germline V gene, CDR1 is LNHNV and CDR2 is YYDKDF (reference sequence). This CDR3 contains 14 residues. For the CDR3, the DNA is TGTGCCACCAGCAAAACAGGGAACAATCAGCCCCAGCATTTT. It specifies CATSKTGNNQPQHF.